One and the same sample provided the 17 T cell receptor beta chains below, sequenced in a study of blood T cells in healthy people across ages. Combining a sample-barcoded 5' primer with a J-beta primer mix, a second PCR ran for 7 to 11 cycles. MiXCR, applied by TCRdb to the 5' RACE reads, yields one record per CDR3 protein. The sample lists hundreds of thousands of distinct CDR3 sequences, around 49% seen once, with under 35% in the top ten. The sequenced sample consisted of blood. The receptors shown here come from a woman aged 60 to 75 in good health.

The rearrangement uses TRBV14 and TRBJ2-3; no firm D call. The CDR3 contains 15 residues. Germline V CDR1 and CDR2: SGHDN, FVKESK. Trimming stripped 4 bases from V and 3 bases from J, with 14 bases between. The CDR3 region is CASSRSMVETDTQYF. In DNA form, the CDR3 reads TGTGCCAGCAGCCGAAGCATGGTAGAGACAGATACGCAGTATTTT.

This chain links TRBV2 with TRBJ2-7, with TRBD1 matching 7 bases. Germline trimming cut 0 bases from V and 7 bases from J; bases unmatched to any gene: 9. The germline gives CDR1 SNHLY, CDR2 FYNNEI. The CDR3 consists of 15 residues. The CDR3 sequence is CASSEAQGQGLEQYF. The DNA of the CDR3 is TGTGCCAGCAGTGAAGCACAGGGGCAGGGGTTGGAGCAGTACTTC.

In its sample, this clonotype was seen a few times. A read error may account for a junction end that differs from germline. The chain has TRBV29-1 and TRBJ2-3; 12 bases align to TRBD2. The CDR3 contains 13 residues. Germline CDR1 is SQVTM and CDR2 is ANQGSEA. DNA of the CDR3: TGCAGCGGTCGACTAGCGGGAGCAGACACGCAGTATTTT. As protein: CSGRLAGADTQYF.

The chain has TRBV5-5 and TRBJ2-7; TRBD1 is a possible D gene (6 bases). This CDR3 contains 14 residues. Germline V gene data show CDR1 as SGHKS and CDR2 as YYEKEE (reference sequence). Trimming removed 3 bases from V and 3 bases from J, with 13 bases in between. The CDR3 sequence: CASSSRQAYYEQYF. The CDR3 DNA follows: TGTGCCAGCAGCTCCAGACAGGCCTACTACGAGCAGTACTTC.

This clonotype was detected only a few times. J is TRBJ1-2 and V is TRBV6-4; no clear D. Germline CDR1 MRHNA, CDR2 SNTAGT. This CDR3 is 16 amino acids long. V gave up 2 bases and J gave up 6 bases, with 19 bases separating them. The CDR3 region is CASSDPHRAGYNGYTF. CDR3 coding DNA: TGTGCCAGCAGTGACCCCCACCGAGCAGGCTATAATGGCTACACCTTC.

The chain links TRBV12-3 or TRBV12-4 to TRBJ1-1; no reliable D call. CDR3 size: 14 residues. Trimming shortened V by 7 bases and J by 1 base, and 13 bases separated the two germline ends. CDR3 DNA sequence: TGTGCCAGCACTCCGGCCGGGCGGAACACTGAAGCTTTCTTT. Amino acids: CASTPAGRNTEAFF.

This clonotype was found a few times. The rearrangement uses TRBV20-1 and TRBJ2-1; TRBD1 might be the D (6 bases). The CDR3 consists of 16 residues. Germline CDR1 reads DFQATT; CDR2 reads SNEGSKA (reference sequence). V shed 4 bases and J shed 1 base, with 17 bases lying between them. CDR3 loop: CSAKPRTADSYNEQFF. DNA for the CDR3: TGCAGTGCTAAGCCTCGGACAGCCGATTCCTACAATGAGCAGTTCTTC.

Of note for this clonotype: Germline and junction disagree at one end, which may indicate a read error. CDR3 residues: CASARDLTYEQNF. Here the CDR3 DNA reads TGTGCCAGCGCGAGAGATCTTACCTACGAGCAGAACTTC. The chain links TRBV12-3 or TRBV12-4 to TRBJ1-2, with no clear D. The CDR3 is made up of 13 amino acids.

The V and J genes are TRBV5-1 and TRBJ2-1; 7 bases agree with TRBD2. Looked up from germline, CDR1 is SGHRS and CDR2 is YFSETQ. The CDR3 extends over 15 amino acids. The trim removed 1 base at V and 5 bases at J, leaving 6 bases unmatched. CDR3: CASSLWSSGDNEQFF. The CDR3 nucleotides read TGCGCCAGCAGCTTGTGGTCTAGCGGTGACAATGAGCAGTTCTTC.

This CDR3 is CASSVRDRGHGYTF. In nucleotides, the CDR3 is TGTGCCAGCAGCGTGAGGGACAGGGGGCATGGCTACACCTTC. This chain connects TRBV5-6 to TRBJ1-2, with 12 bases identical to TRBD1. V was pared by 4 bases and J by 6 bases, with 4 bases of the junction left unmatched. This CDR3 has 14 residues. CDR1 SGHDT and CDR2 YYEEEE come from the germline V gene. Filled out from reference TRBV5-6 and TRBJ1-2, the complete variable domain reads DAGVTQSPTHLIKTRGQQVTLRCSPKSGHDTVSWYQQALGQGPQFIFQYYEEEERQRGNFPDRFSGHQFPNYSSELNVNALLLGDSALYLCASSVRDRGHGYTFGSGTRLTVV.

The chain uses TRBV6-2 or TRBV6-3 and TRBJ2-7; 14 bases are shared with TRBD2. CDR3 length equals 14 residues. J gave up 7 bases and V 5 bases, and 4 bases lay outside the gene matches. Germline CDR1 reads MNHEY; CDR2 reads SVGEGT. For the CDR3, the DNA is TGTGCCAGCAGTGGACTAGCGGGAGGAGGTGAGCAGTACTTC. This codes for CASSGLAGGGEQYF.

The chain combines TRBV12-3 or TRBV12-4 with TRBJ2-1; D gene unclear. The CDR3 contains 14 residues. Trimming left V 0 bases short and J 9 bases short, with 12 bases between. The CDR3 reads CASSLAALRGEQFF. DNA for the CDR3: TGTGCCAGCAGTTTAGCGGCCCTACGCGGTGAGCAGTTCTTC.

The chain carries TRBV6-5 and TRBJ2-1; D unclear. This CDR3 region has 13 residues. Between the trimmed V and J ends, which lost 7 bases and 1 base, there was a span of 8 bases. CDR1 is MNHEY, CDR2 SVGAGI, per germline. CDR3 coding DNA: TGTGCCAGCAAAACCGTATCCTACAATGAGCAGTTCTTC. Translation gives CASKTVSYNEQFF.

This clonotype was recorded at least ten times. The DNA of the CDR3 is TGTGCCAGCAGTTACAATGAGCAGTTCTTC. It yields the protein CASSYNEQFF. This chain links TRBV28 with TRBJ2-1, with D hard to call. CDR1 and CDR2 (germline): MDHEN, SYDVKM. The CDR3 sequence is 10 residues long. Trimming cost V 4 bases and J 5 bases, with 0 bases left between them.

This chain connects TRBV11-2 to TRBJ1-1; D is possibly TRBD1 (5 bases). The CDR3 is 15 amino acids. The V gene lost 2 bases and the J gene lost 3 bases, with 13 bases spanning the gap. Germline V gene data show CDR1 as SGHAT and CDR2 as FQNNGV. CDR3 sequence reads: CASSLSGAVDTEAFF. The CDR3 DNA follows: TGTGCCAGCAGCTTATCCGGGGCGGTGGACACTGAAGCTTTCTTT. The full variable domain, rest sourced from reference TRBV11-2 and TRBJ1-1, is EAGVAQSPRYKIIEKRQSVAFWCNPISGHATLYWYQQILGQGPKLLIQFQNNGVVDDSQLPKDRFSAERLKGVDSTLKIQPAKLEDSAVYLCASSLSGAVDTEAFFGQGTRLTVV.

This clonotype was counted between two and nine times. The chain recombines TRBV10-3 with TRBJ2-3; D is undetermined. CDR3 length: 14 amino acids. Trimming took off 5 bases at V and 1 base at J, with 10 bases between the two ends. Per the germline V gene, CDR1 is ENHRY and CDR2 is SYGVKD. The CDR3 sequence is CAISLEDGTDTQYF. DNA for the CDR3: TGTGCCATCAGTCTAGAAGACGGCACAGATACGCAGTATTTT.

This clonotype was seen only a few times. J is TRBJ2-7 and V is TRBV20-1; a weak D match, TRBD1 (6 bases). Trimming took 0 bases from V and 6 from J, leaving 9 bases between them. Germline CDR1 reads DFQATT; CDR2 reads SNEGSKA (reference sequence). CDR3 length equals 12 residues. CDR3 in DNA: TGCAGTGCTAGAGACCGGGACACCGAGCAGTACTTC. Translation gives CSARDRDTEQYF.